This TCR beta chain was recovered during a study of cytomegalovirus exposure and HLA in healthy donors. Study overall: Unique TCR beta sequences numbering approximately 120 million came from 150 million to 200 million T cells in an earlier analysis.

Findings and caveats of the study: Differences between HLA loci emerged in a later analysis of TCR association rates, with DRB1 most and HLA-C fewest.

The CDR3 consists of 14 residues. The V gene's germline CDR1 is SGHRS and CDR2 YFSETQ. Remarks on this clone: Its target is unknown.

PCR was performed using 60 Vbeta and 13 Jbeta primers. Generated by immunoSEQ multiplex PCR, the TCRdb table keeps only in-frame clones and is missing some. Of more than 100,000 clones listed, approximately 15% are singletons. The TCR was taken from a woman aged 18-30 years in good health and CMV-seronegative. Sequencing was carried out using PBMCs. This chain links TRBV5-1 with TRBJ2-5; possibly TRBD2 for D (6 bases). Judging by the DNA end, TRBJ2-7 fits better; the J call may be wrong. CDR3: CASRPGTSNYEQYF. The CDR3 nucleotides are TGCGCCAGCCGACCCGGGACTTCCAACTACGAGCAGTACTTC.